This T cell receptor beta chain comes out of a study of Ad26.COV2.S vaccination and SARS-CoV-2 variants. Generated by immunoSEQ multiplex PCR, the TCRdb table keeps only in-frame clones and is missing some. The repertoire has about 420,000 clones, roughly 90% of them found once; the top ten carry roughly 4%. Treatment given: roughly 19 received Ad26.COV2.S at low or high dose, single or two shots; about 5 received placebo; per-sample allocation not given. Sampling was performed 63 days after the first vaccine or placebo injection. CDR3 size: 13 residues. The receptor was derived from a person aged 18-60 years who received the Ad26.COV2.S COVID-19 vaccine or a placebo. Here the sequenced sample was peripheral blood, taken in a trial of Ad26.COV2.S vaccine versus placebo. The chain links TRBV12-2 to TRBJ2-7; TRBD1 is the table's D call and was not checked against the DNA. TRBV12-2 is tagged as a pseudogene. CDR3 sequence: CASRSGQGGEQYF. Here the CDR3 DNA reads TGTGCAAGTCGCTCCGGACAGGGCGGCGAGCAGTACTTC.